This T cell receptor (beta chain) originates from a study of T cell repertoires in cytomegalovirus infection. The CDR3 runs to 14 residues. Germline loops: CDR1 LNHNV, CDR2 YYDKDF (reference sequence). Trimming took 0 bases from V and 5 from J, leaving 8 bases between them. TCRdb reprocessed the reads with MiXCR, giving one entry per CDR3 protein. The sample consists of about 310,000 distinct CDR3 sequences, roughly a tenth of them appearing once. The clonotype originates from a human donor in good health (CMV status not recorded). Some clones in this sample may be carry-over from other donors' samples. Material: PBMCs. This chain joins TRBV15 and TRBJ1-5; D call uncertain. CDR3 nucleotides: TGTGCCACCAGCAGAGATCCGCTTGATCAGCCCCAGCATTTT. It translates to CATSRDPLDQPQHF.